Below, 28 T cell receptor beta chains from the same sample are listed, as sequenced in a study of blood T cell repertoires in COVID-19. Assay used: immunoSEQ multiplex PCR; TCRdb lists only in-frame clones, some missing. This sample has 70,000 to 100,000 clones; 70% to 85% occur once, and the top ten carry approximately 4%. The sample comprised peripheral blood. These receptors were collected from a woman in her fifties or sixties with acute or convalescent COVID-19.

The gene calls are TRBV15 and TRBJ2-5, with a tentative D call TRBD1 (6 bases). The CDR3 is 14 amino acids. V gave up 3 bases and J gave up 2 bases, with 10 bases separating them. The germline V gene encodes CDR1 LNHNV and CDR2 YYDKDF (reference sequence). CDR3 DNA sequence: TGTGCCACCAGCAGGGACAGAATGCAAGAGACCCAGTACTTC. Amino acids: CATSRDRMQETQYF.

The gene calls are TRBV5-1 and TRBJ1-1; D possibly corresponds to TRBD1 (6 bases). Germline lookup yields CDR1 SGHRS and CDR2 YFSETQ. This CDR3 has 16 amino acids. Between the trimmed V and J ends, which lost 3 bases and 0 bases, there was a span of 15 bases. This chain's CDR3 is CASSSLSGGMNTEAFF. The DNA of the CDR3 is TGCGCCAGCAGCTCCCTATCTGGGGGCATGAACACTGAAGCTTTCTTT.

The V and J genes are TRBV28 and TRBJ1-6; D remains ambiguous. Germline V gene sequence: CDR1 MDHEN, CDR2 SYDVKM. The V gene lost 5 bases and the J gene lost 5 bases, with 13 bases spanning the gap. The CDR3 totals 15 residues. CDR3 sequence reads: CASSGGDPNNSPLHF. The DNA for the CDR3 is TGTGCCAGCAGTGGAGGAGACCCTAATAATTCACCCCTCCACTTT.

This clone was found a few times. The chain recombines TRBV19 with TRBJ1-5, with 8 positions matching TRBD1. The CDR3 totals 13 residues. V lost 0 bases, J lost 12 bases, and 4 bases stayed unmatched. CDR1 is LNHDA, CDR2 SQIVND, per germline (reference sequence). The CDR3 reads CASSIDRTGNQHF. In DNA, the CDR3 is TGTGCCAGTAGTATAGATAGGACAGGGAACCAGCATTTT. Combining the CDR3 with reference TRBV19 and TRBJ1-5 gives the whole variable domain DGGITQSPKYLFRKEGQNVTLSCEQNLNHDAMYWYRQDPGQGLRLIYYSQIVNDFQKGDIAEGYSVSREKKESFPLTVTSAQKNPTAFYLCASSIDRTGNQHFGDGTRLSIL.

The rearrangement joins TRBV28 to TRBJ2-7, with a possible D match to TRBD2 (5 bases). The CDR3 is 18 amino acids. V was shortened by 3 bases and J by 3 bases, with 24 bases between the two germline ends. Germline lookup yields CDR1 MDHEN and CDR2 SYDVKM. The DNA of the CDR3 is TGTGCCAGCAGTTTCCAGACCTCGGGTGGCGGAGGAGACTACGAGCAGTACTTC. This translates into CASSFQTSGGGGDYEQYF.

V and J are TRBV27 and TRBJ1-2, with a possible D match to TRBD1 (5 bases). The germline V and J ends were trimmed by 8 bases and 6 bases, with 19 bases remaining between them. This CDR3 spans 14 amino acids. Germline V gene lookup returns CDR1 MNHEY and CDR2 SMNVEV (reference sequence). The CDR3 DNA reads TGTGCCAGCGGCCGGCTTGGGGCTTTGGATGGCTACACCTTC. This encodes CASGRLGALDGYTF.

V and J are TRBV27 and TRBJ1-5, with D unclear. The V end lost 2 bases, the J end lost 0 bases, and 5 bases lay between the germline ends. Germline-derived CDR1 and CDR2 are MNHEY and SMNVEV (reference sequence). The CDR3 has 14 residues. The CDR3 region has the DNA TGTGCCAGCAGTTTACAGTATAGCAATCAGCCCCAGCATTTT. Protein sequence: CASSLQYSNQPQHF.

V usage is TRBV7-2 and J usage is TRBJ2-1; D possibly corresponds to TRBD2 (5 bases). Germline V CDR1 and CDR2: SGHTA, FQGNSA. This CDR3 has 18 amino acids. Trimming shortened V by 7 bases and J by 5 bases, and 27 bases separated the two germline ends. The CDR3 DNA follows: TGTGCCAGCAAGCCCCCGGTGACCGGGGTCCGCCCCCACAATGAGCAGTTCTTC. This encodes CASKPPVTGVRPHNEQFF.

The V gene is TRBV6-6, the J gene TRBJ1-5, with 9 positions matching TRBD1. The CDR3 is made up of 14 amino acids. Trimming at V came to 2 bases and at J to 7 bases, leaving 3 bases not matched to a gene. Germline CDR1 is MNHNY and CDR2 is SVGAGI (reference sequence). CDR3 in amino acids: CASSYSGQGQPQHF. CDR3 nucleotides: TGTGCCAGCAGTTACAGTGGACAGGGGCAGCCCCAGCATTTT.

This clone showed up just a few times. This chain uses TRBV2 with TRBJ1-4; possible D gene TRBD1, 5 bases. The V end was cut by 3 bases, the J end by 8 bases, with 13 bases between. The CDR3 is 14 residues long. CDR1 SNHLY and CDR2 FYNNEI come from the germline V gene. CDR3 region: CASSDIRVGEKLFF. CDR3 in DNA: TGTGCCAGCAGTGATATCAGGGTCGGGGAAAAACTGTTTTTT.

This chain links TRBV9 with TRBJ1-2; D gene unclear. Trimming shortened V by 0 bases and J by 2 bases, and 14 bases separated the two germline ends. Germline V lookup: CDR1 SGDLS, CDR2 YYNGEE. The CDR3 sequence is 16 residues long. In DNA, the CDR3 is TGTGCCAGCAGCGTAGCCGCGGGCAGGTCCAACTATGGCTACACCTTC. It codes for CASSVAAGRSNYGYTF. The full variable domain, rest sourced from reference TRBV9 and TRBJ1-2, is DSGVTQTPKHLITATGQRVTLRCSPRSGDLSVYWYQQSLDQGLQFLIQYYNGEERAKGNILERFSAQQFPDLHSELNLSSLELGDSALYFCASSVAAGRSNYGYTFGSGTRLTVV.

The V and J genes are TRBV7-9 and TRBJ2-7; 8 bases map to TRBD1. J was trimmed by 1 base and V by 5 bases; bases with no gene match: 10. The V gene's germline CDR1 is SEHNR and CDR2 FQNEAQ (reference sequence). CDR3 length: 16 residues. The CDR3 DNA follows: TGTGCCAGCAGCACGAACTCCGGGACAGGATCCTACGAGCAGTACTTC. This codes for CASSTNSGTGSYEQYF.

Comments on this clone: One end of the junction varies from germline; a read error may be responsible. The V call is TRBV7-9, the J call TRBJ1-2; D not resolved. This CDR3 contains 12 residues. Germline-derived CDR1 and CDR2 are SEHNR and FQNEAQ (reference sequence). The CDR3 here is CASSRELGGYTF. CDR3 nucleotide sequence: TGTGCTAGCAGTAGGGAGCTTGGTGGCTACACCTTC.

This chain links TRBV5-1 with TRBJ1-1, with TRBD1 matching over 7 bases. The CDR3 sequence is 13 residues long. Per germline, CDR1 SGHRS and CDR2 YFSETQ. Trimming removed 4 bases from V and 7 bases from J; junction bases left unmatched: 7. This chain's CDR3 is CASSPGGGSEAFF. The CDR3 DNA reads TGCGCCAGCAGCCCCGGAGGGGGCAGTGAAGCTTTCTTT.

The genes are TRBV3-1 (or the pseudogene TRBV3-2) and TRBJ1-1; D ambiguous. The CDR3 is 15 amino acids. The germline V and J ends were trimmed by 0 bases and 5 bases, with 13 bases remaining between them. Looked up from germline, CDR1 is LGHDT and CDR2 is YNNKEL (reference sequence). CDR3 nucleotides: TGTGCCAGCAGCCAAGAGTCAGGCTCGAGAACTGAAGCTTTCTTT. Amino acid sequence: CASSQESGSRTEAFF.

The V gene is TRBV11-2, the J gene TRBJ1-1, with 8 bases that match TRBD1. CDR1 is SGHAT, CDR2 FQNNGV, per germline. Trimming cost V 5 bases and J 6 bases; bases outside gene matches: 5. The length of the CDR3 is 13 residues. This CDR3 is CASSRDRTSEAFF. CDR3 sequence (DNA): TGTGCCAGCAGCCGGGACAGGACTTCTGAAGCTTTCTTT.

This chain's CDR3 is CASSLDRGQGETQYF. The CDR3 bases are TGTGCCAGCAGCTTAGATCGGGGACAGGGTGAGACCCAGTACTTC. The chain has TRBV11-2 and TRBJ2-5; 9 bases agree with TRBD1. The V and J ends lost 0 bases and 5 bases, in that order; junction bases with no gene match: 4. This CDR3 is 15 amino acids long. Looked up from germline, CDR1 is SGHAT and CDR2 is FQNNGV.

This chain uses TRBV27 with TRBJ1-4; TRBD1 is a possible D gene (5 bases). The V end was cut by 8 bases, the J end by 8 bases, with 18 bases between. This CDR3 has 14 residues. Germline assignment: CDR1 MNHEY and CDR2 SMNVEV (reference sequence). The CDR3 sequence is CASSRVGAGEKLFF. The CDR3 coding sequence is TGTGCCAGCTCGCGGGTAGGGGCGGGGGAAAAACTGTTTTTT.

The J gene is TRBJ2-1, the V gene TRBV4-1, with a possible D match to TRBD1 (5 bases). The CDR3 is 13 amino acids. Germline loops: CDR1 MGHRA, CDR2 YSYEKL. Trimming removed 2 bases from V and 6 bases from J, with 8 bases in between. DNA for the CDR3: TGCGCCAGCAGCCAATCAGGGTCCAATGAGCAGTTCTTC. It is translated as CASSQSGSNEQFF.

This clone was seen only a few times. The chain has TRBV2 and TRBJ2-7; TRBD1 might be the D (6 bases). Trimming pared 6 bases from V and 2 bases from J, leaving 11 bases between. This CDR3 has 13 residues. CDR1 and CDR2 from the germline V gene are SNHLY and FYNNEI. CDR3: CASRKGVAYEQYF. In DNA, the CDR3 is TGTGCCAGCAGAAAGGGGGTGGCCTACGAGCAGTACTTC.

The V call is TRBV5-1, the J call TRBJ2-3; 10 bases map to TRBD2. The CDR3 runs to 15 residues. Germline V gene data show CDR1 as SGHRS and CDR2 as YFSETQ. Trimming at V came to 2 bases and at J to 1 base, leaving 1 base not matched to a gene. The DNA for the CDR3 is TGCGCCAGCAGCTTCGGACTAGCGGGCACAGATACGCAGTATTTT. Translation gives CASSFGLAGTDTQYF.

The rearrangement links TRBV27 to TRBJ1-1; D ambiguous. Germline assignment: CDR1 MNHEY and CDR2 SMNVEV (reference sequence). Trimming took off 2 bases at V and 4 bases at J, with 8 bases between the two ends. The CDR3 runs to 13 residues. CDR3 sequence reads: CASSLNEFTEAFF. As DNA, the CDR3 is TGTGCCAGCAGTTTAAATGAGTTCACTGAAGCTTTCTTT.

This chain uses TRBV6-5 with TRBJ1-2, with no clear D. The CDR3 totals 15 residues. Germline lookup yields CDR1 MNHEY and CDR2 SVGAGI. V was pared by 6 bases and J by 2 bases, with 16 bases between. The CDR3: CASSLRRTENYGYTF. For the CDR3, the DNA is TGTGCCAGCAGCCTTAGGAGGACGGAAAACTATGGCTACACCTTC.

The J gene is TRBJ2-2, the V gene TRBV19; 8 nucleotides match TRBD1. Germline CDR1 and CDR2: LNHDA and SQIVND (reference sequence). V lost 8 bases to trimming and J lost 6 bases; unmatched junction nucleotides: 8. The CDR3 length is 14 residues. CDR3 residues: CASCNRGRSGELFF. Here the CDR3 DNA reads TGTGCCAGTTGCAACAGGGGGAGGTCCGGGGAGCTGTTTTTT.

The V and J genes are TRBV6-2 or TRBV6-3 and TRBJ1-5; 7 bases are shared with TRBD1. This CDR3 contains 16 residues. Germline CDR1 reads MNHEY; CDR2 reads SVGEGT. V lost 5 bases and J lost 2; bases outside the gene matches: 9. Here the CDR3 DNA reads TGTGCCAGCAGTCCCGCTGGGACAGCCCGCAATCAGCCCCAGCATTTT. Its protein product is CASSPAGTARNQPQHF.

A few counts support this clone. The chain is built from TRBV11-3 and TRBJ1-6; 7 bases line up with TRBD1. V was clipped by 5 bases and J by 10 bases; unmatched bases: 17. Germline CDR1 and CDR2: SGHNT and YENEEA. The CDR3 spans 17 residues. The CDR3 is CASSPREGATSNSPLHF. For the CDR3, the DNA is TGTGCCAGCAGCCCCCGAGAGGGGGCGACCTCAAACTCACCCCTCCACTTT.

This clone appeared a few times. The chain joins TRBV5-1 to TRBJ1-1; D call uncertain. Germline V gives CDR1 SGHRS, CDR2 YFSETQ. The ends were cut back, 0 bases at V and 0 bases at J, with 6 bases in the middle. The CDR3 loop spans 14 amino acids. Written as DNA, the CDR3 is TGCGCCAGCAGCTTGGATCCGGTGAACACTGAAGCTTTCTTT. It encodes CASSLDPVNTEAFF.

The V and J genes are TRBV15 and TRBJ1-5; 9 bases align to TRBD1. Germline CDR1 is LNHNV and CDR2 is YYDKDF (reference sequence). This CDR3 spans 14 amino acids. J gave up 7 bases and V 5 bases, and 6 bases lay outside the gene matches. This CDR3 reads CATSGTGGIQPQHF. The CDR3 coding sequence is TGTGCCACCAGCGGAACAGGGGGCATACAGCCCCAGCATTTT.